This TCR beta chain was captured by sequencing in a study of cytomegalovirus exposure and HLA in healthy donors. CDR1 SNHLY and CDR2 FYNNEI come from the germline V gene. V lost 6 bases and J lost 0, with 8 bases in between. This CDR3 region has 13 residues. Amplification used 60 Vbeta primers and 13 Jbeta primers. Profiling relied on immunoSEQ multiplex PCR, and the TCRdb table lists in-frame clones only, not all of them. The table shows roughly 140,000 clones, with around 77% occurring only once. Study-wide points: Usually a TCR sequence was rare, but some public TCRs were found in many donors. Later analysis identified several of the most significant clusters that appeared linked to common viral pathogens.

Healthy bone marrow donors made up the donor group. Points on this clone: Its specificity is unknown.

This TCR derives from a man aged 25 to 40 in good health and CMV-seronegative. The rearrangement joins TRBV2 to TRBJ1-2, with unresolved D. Specimen: PBMCs. CDR3 in amino acids: CASSEASNYGYTF. CDR3 DNA sequence: TGTGCCAGCAGCGAGGCCTCTAACTATGGCTACACCTTC. The variable domain in full, completed from reference TRBV2 and TRBJ1-2, reads EPEVTQTPSHQVTQMGQEVILRCVPISNHLYFYWYRQILGQKVEFLVSFYNNEISEKSEIFDDQFSVERPDGSNFTLKIRSTKLEDSAMYFCASSEASNYGYTFGSGTRLTVV.